The clone carrying this T cell receptor beta chain was counted between two and nine times. Its specificity is not known. The CDR3 extends over 15 amino acids. Germline CDR1 is SEHNR and CDR2 is FQNEAQ (reference sequence). V was pared by 11 bases and J by 1 base, with 10 bases of the junction left unmatched. This sample is part of a study of early T cells in non-severe SARS-CoV-2 infection. Findings of the study overall: Private and CD4 specificities were missed by VDJdb matching, skewed to anti-spike CD8.

Tagging with unique molecular identifiers was applied to individual cDNA molecules. TCRdb fed the 5' RACE reads into MiXCR, producing one record per CDR3 protein. This table holds under 90,000 distinct CDR3 sequences, about 15% found once. The chain recombines TRBV7-9 with TRBJ2-3; 9 bases match TRBD2. The source material was whole blood. The TCR originated in an adult who was a healthcare worker with PCR-confirmed SARS-CoV-2 infection or an uninfected control (not recorded which). The CDR3 region has the DNA TGTGCCTTGCCCCTATTAGCGGGGGGCACAGATACGCAGTATTTT. Translation gives CALPLLAGGTDTQYF.